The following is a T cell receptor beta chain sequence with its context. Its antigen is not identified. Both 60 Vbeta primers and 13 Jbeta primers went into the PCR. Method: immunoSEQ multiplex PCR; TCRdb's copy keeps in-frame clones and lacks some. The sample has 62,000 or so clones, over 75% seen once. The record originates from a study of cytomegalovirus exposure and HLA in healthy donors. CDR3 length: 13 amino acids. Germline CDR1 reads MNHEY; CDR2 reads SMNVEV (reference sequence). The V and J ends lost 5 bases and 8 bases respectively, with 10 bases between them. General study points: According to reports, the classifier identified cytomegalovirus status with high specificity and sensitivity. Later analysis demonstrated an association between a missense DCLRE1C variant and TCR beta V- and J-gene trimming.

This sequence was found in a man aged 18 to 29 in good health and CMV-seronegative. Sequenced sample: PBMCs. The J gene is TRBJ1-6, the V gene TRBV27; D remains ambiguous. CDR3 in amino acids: CASSRLLDSPLHF. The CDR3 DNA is TGTGCCAGCAGTAGACTATTGGATTCACCCCTCCACTTT.